This T cell receptor beta chain was documented in a study of blood T cell repertoires in COVID-19. CDR3 length: 13 residues. V dropped 0 bases and J dropped 7 bases, with 9 bases sitting between them. Germline-derived CDR1 and CDR2 are SGHTA and FQGNSA. Using immunoSEQ multiplex PCR, the repertoire was profiled, and TCRdb retains in-frame clones only, with some absent. The table records 120,000 to 150,000 clones, around 80% of them present only once. The chain employs TRBV7-2 and TRBJ1-2; D uncertain. This TCR came from a human donor in a cohort sampled during active COVID-19. Sequenced material: peripheral blood. The CDR3 reads CASSLAARSGYTF. In DNA, the CDR3 is TGTGCCAGCAGCTTAGCAGCCCGGAGTGGCTACACCTTC.